The 30 T cell receptor beta chains given below trace back to one sample, sequenced in a study of graft-versus-host responses after intestinal transplantation. Profiling relied on immunoSEQ multiplex PCR, and the TCRdb table lists in-frame clones only, not all of them. The data hold 35,000 to 50,000 clones, with roughly 93% observed a single time. These receptors' targets are unknown. The input for sequencing was unstimulated CD8+ T cells sorted from spleen or lymph node cells, taken before transplant. The receptors come from a human donor who was the organ donor for an intestinal transplant.

J is TRBJ2-5 and V is TRBV15; 7 nucleotides align to TRBD1. The end of the DNA aligns better with TRBJ2-7, so the J call may be wrong. Germline V gives CDR1 LNHNV, CDR2 YYDKDF (reference sequence). This CDR3 contains 15 residues. In DNA form, the CDR3 reads TGTGCCACCAGCACCTCTAGACAGGGTTCCTACGAGCAGTACTTC. This encodes CATSTSRQGSYEQYF.

The chain is built from TRBV7-2 and TRBJ2-7; 10 nucleotides align to TRBD1. V lost 3 bases to trimming and J lost 0 bases; unmatched junction nucleotides: 2. The germline V gene encodes CDR1 SGHTA and CDR2 FQGNSA. The CDR3 covers 15 residues. In DNA, the CDR3 is TGTGCCAGCAGCTTGGGGGACAGGGGCTCCTACGAGCAGTACTTC. This translates into CASSLGDRGSYEQYF.

The chain employs TRBV10-1 and TRBJ2-5; D unresolved. V was clipped by 0 bases and J by 3 bases, with 11 bases between them. The germline V gene has CDR1 WNHNN and CDR2 SYGVQD (reference sequence). The CDR3 sequence is 15 residues long. The CDR3 reads CASSESGYDEETQYF. In nucleotides, the CDR3 is TGCGCCAGCAGTGAGTCAGGGTACGATGAAGAGACCCAGTACTTC.

The chain recombines TRBV27 with TRBJ2-1; TRBD2 matches 11 bases. This CDR3 region has 16 residues. V shed 3 bases, J shed 4 bases, and the junction held 5 bases outside the gene matches. Germline CDR1 reads MNHEY; CDR2 reads SMNVEV (reference sequence). The CDR3 region has the DNA TGTGCCAGCAGTTTTGGCCTAGCGGGAGGTTACAATGAGCAGTTCTTC. Encoded protein: CASSFGLAGGYNEQFF.

The V and J genes are TRBV7-9 and TRBJ1-2; 9 positions agree with TRBD1. V lost 0 bases and J lost 4; bases outside the gene matches: 9. Per germline, CDR1 SEHNR and CDR2 FQNEAQ (reference sequence). The length of the CDR3 is 17 residues. Here the CDR3 DNA reads TGTGCCAGCAGCTTAGCGCGGGAGACAGGGGGTACCTATGGCTACACCTTC. It yields the protein CASSLARETGGTYGYTF.

The chain is built from TRBV2 and TRBJ2-7; D may match TRBD1 or TRBD2 (6 bases each). The length of the CDR3 is 13 residues. Trimming removed 4 bases from V and 3 bases from J, with 10 bases in between. Germline V gene sequence: CDR1 SNHLY, CDR2 FYNNEI. CDR3 in amino acids: CASSGGDIYEQYF. In DNA form, the CDR3 reads TGTGCCAGCAGTGGGGGGGACATCTACGAGCAGTACTTC.

The chain carries TRBV30 and TRBJ2-2; D may be TRBD2 (7 bases). The CDR3 is 13 residues long. The germline V and J ends were trimmed by 0 bases and 9 bases, with 11 bases remaining between them. Germline V gene data show CDR1 as GTSNPN and CDR2 as SVGIG (reference sequence). As DNA, the CDR3 is TGTGCCTGGAGTGTCGGGGGGCCCCGGGAGCTGTTTTTT. Protein product: CAWSVGGPRELFF.

CDR3 in amino acids: CASSLAGQPSYNEQFF. CDR3 nucleotides: TGTGCCAGCAGTTTGGCGGGCCAACCATCCTACAATGAGCAGTTCTTC. This chain links TRBV27 with TRBJ2-1; the D gene is possibly TRBD2 (5 bases). Per germline, CDR1 MNHEY and CDR2 SMNVEV (reference sequence). Between the trimmed V and J ends, which lost 3 bases and 1 base, there was a span of 13 bases. The CDR3 loop spans 16 amino acids.

The rearrangement links TRBV28 to TRBJ1-5; a possible D gene is TRBD1 (6 bases). V was clipped by 3 bases and J by 4 bases, with 10 bases between them. This CDR3 is 14 amino acids long. The germline V gene has CDR1 MDHEN and CDR2 SYDVKM. The CDR3 sequence is CASSFRTENQPQHF. Written as DNA, the CDR3 is TGTGCCAGCAGTTTCCGGACAGAGAATCAGCCCCAGCATTTT.

The genes are TRBV5-4 and TRBJ2-7; perhaps TRBD1 as D (6 bases). The germline gives CDR1 SGHNT, CDR2 YYREEE (reference sequence). This CDR3 region has 14 residues. Trimming cost V 0 bases and J 3 bases, with 10 bases left between them. CDR3 sequence (DNA): TGTGCCAGCAGCTTGGGGGTACAGGGCTACGAGCAGTACTTC. As protein: CASSLGVQGYEQYF.

The V call is TRBV27, the J call TRBJ2-7; TRBD2 aligns across 10 bases. V was clipped by 3 bases and J by 5 bases; unmatched bases: 4. Germline values: CDR1 MNHEY, CDR2 SMNVEV (reference sequence). This CDR3 is built from 14 residues. The CDR3 reads CASSFLAGEDEQYF. As DNA, the CDR3 is TGTGCCAGCAGTTTTCTAGCGGGAGAAGACGAGCAGTACTTC.

This clone was seen just once. The rearrangement joins TRBV5-6 to TRBJ2-7; 9 positions match TRBD1. V lost 2 bases to trimming and J lost 1 base; unmatched junction nucleotides: 4. CDR1 SGHDT and CDR2 YYEEEE come from the germline V gene. CDR3 length equals 15 residues. CDR3 in DNA: TGTGCCAGCAGCTTCGGGACAGGGCCATCCTACGAGCAGTACTTC. Protein: CASSFGTGPSYEQYF.

Only a few counts were recorded for this clone. At one boundary the junction diverges from the germline segment, which might be a read error. The J gene is TRBJ2-7, the V gene TRBV7-4; 7 nucleotides match TRBD1. CDR3 size: 13 residues. Per germline, CDR1 SGHVT and CDR2 SQSDAQ. The CDR3 nucleotides are TGCGCCAGCAGCCAAAGGACAGGACGCGAGCAGTACTTC. The encoded protein is CASSQRTGREQYF.

V and J are TRBV6-1 and TRBJ1-4; D is perhaps TRBD1 (5 bases). This CDR3 comprises 17 residues. The germline CDR1 and CDR2 sequences are MNHNS and SASEGT. V was shortened by 1 base and J by 4 bases, with 16 bases between the two germline ends. The CDR3 nucleotides read TGTGCCAGCAGTGAAGGATGGGGACTTCCCGATAATGAAAAACTGTTTTTT. Translation gives CASSEGWGLPDNEKLFF.

V and J are TRBV11-2 and TRBJ2-7, with 8 positions matching TRBD2. Germline-derived CDR1 and CDR2 are SGHAT and FQNNGV. The CDR3 runs 13 residues. J lost 1 base, V lost 5 bases, and 1 base had no gene match. This CDR3 is CASSPSGSYEQYF. In DNA form, the CDR3 reads TGTGCCAGCAGCCCTAGCGGGTCCTACGAGCAGTACTTC.

The rearrangement joins TRBV28 to TRBJ2-1, with TRBD2 identical over 13 bases. The CDR3 has 16 residues. Germline trimming cut 4 bases from V and 7 bases from J; bases unmatched to any gene: 7. Germline V lookup: CDR1 MDHEN, CDR2 SYDVKM. CDR3 bases: TGTGCCAGCAGTTGGACTAGCGGGAGTCATTCGAATGAGCAGTTCTTC. This sequence encodes CASSWTSGSHSNEQFF.

V gene TRBV6-9 combines with J gene TRBJ2-7; 8 bases align to TRBD1. CDR3 length: 16 amino acids. Per the germline V gene, CDR1 is MNHGY and CDR2 is SVAAGI. The junction had 9 bases not matched to a gene; V was cut back by 5 bases and J by 0 bases. The CDR3 region is CASSTLRGLGSYEQYF. CDR3 bases: TGTGCCAGCAGTACCCTCAGGGGGCTGGGCTCCTACGAGCAGTACTTC.

The CDR3 sequence is CAIGIRTSSLFATDTQYF. CDR3 bases: TGTGCCATCGGCATAAGGACTAGTTCCCTTTTTGCCACAGATACGCAGTATTTT. The chain couples TRBV10-3 to TRBJ2-3, with TRBD2 identical over 7 bases. V shed 8 bases, J shed 2 bases, and the junction held 19 bases outside the gene matches. This CDR3 has 18 amino acids. In germline, CDR1 is ENHRY, CDR2 SYGVKD.

This clone was observed a few times. V is TRBV9 and J is TRBJ1-2, with 10 positions matching TRBD1. Germline assignment: CDR1 SGDLS and CDR2 YYNGEE. This CDR3 comprises 13 residues. J was trimmed by 7 bases and V by 5 bases; bases with no gene match: 5. DNA of the CDR3: TGTGCCAGCAGGGGGGACAGGGGTGTTGGCTACACCTTC. Translation: CASRGDRGVGYTF.

DNA of the CDR3: TGTGCCAGCAGACCTAGCGGGAGTTACGAGCAGTACTTC. It is translated as CASRPSGSYEQYF. This chain connects TRBV6-5 to TRBJ2-7; 10 bases agree with TRBD2. The CDR3 is made up of 13 amino acids. CDR1 is MNHEY and CDR2 is SVGAGI in the germline V gene. After removal of 6 bases from V and 4 bases from J, the junction contained 3 bases not matched to a gene.

The chain's CDR3 is CASSLTGTSGYEQYF. The CDR3 nucleotides are TGCGCCAGCAGCCTAACCGGGACTAGCGGGTACGAGCAGTACTTC. The chain joins TRBV5-1 to TRBJ2-5, with 12 positions matching TRBD2. The closer fit of TRBJ2-7 to the DNA end suggests the J call may be wrong. CDR3 length equals 15 residues. The germline CDR1 and CDR2 sequences are SGHRS and YFSETQ.

The chain has TRBV4-1 and TRBJ2-1, with a tentative D call TRBD2 (5 bases). Trimming left V 1 base short and J 2 bases short, with 12 bases between. CDR1 MGHRA and CDR2 YSYEKL come from the germline V gene. The CDR3 loop spans 16 amino acids. In DNA, the CDR3 is TGCGCCAGCAGCCAAGGAGGGAGCGCCCCCTACAATGAGCAGTTCTTC. This translates into CASSQGGSAPYNEQFF.

The chain joins TRBV7-3 to TRBJ1-5; TRBD1 matches 7 bases. The CDR3 sequence is 14 residues long. With 4 bases clipped from V and 4 bases from J, the junction kept 4 bases outside the gene matches. CDR1 and CDR2 from the germline V gene are SGHTA and FQGTGA. As DNA, the CDR3 is TGTGCCAGCAGCTCACAGGGGTGGAATCAGCCCCAGCATTTT. It encodes CASSSQGWNQPQHF.

V is TRBV28 and J is TRBJ1-6; possible D gene TRBD1, 6 bases. The germline V gene has CDR1 MDHEN and CDR2 SYDVKM. CDR3 length: 17 residues. Trimming removed 7 bases at V and 6 bases at J, with 22 bases between. In nucleotides, the CDR3 is TGTGCCAGCACTAGGGACACCATAAGGGTTCGTAATTCACCCCTCCACTTT. Its translation is CASTRDTIRVRNSPLHF.

This sequence joins TRBV28 and TRBJ1-2; D gene unclear. With 3 bases removed from V and 2 bases from J, the gap between germline ends came to 7 bases. There are 13 residues in the CDR3. Germline-derived CDR1 and CDR2 are MDHEN and SYDVKM. This chain's CDR3 is CASSLAENYGYTF. CDR3 nucleotide sequence: TGTGCCAGCAGTTTGGCAGAGAACTATGGCTACACCTTC.

This chain links TRBV4-2 with TRBJ2-5; 8 nucleotides agree with TRBD2. From germline, CDR1 is LGHNA and CDR2 YNFKEQ. The CDR3 has 13 residues. V was pared by 2 bases and J by 4 bases, with 0 bases of the junction left unmatched. The CDR3 sequence is CASSQLAGETQYF. The CDR3 nucleotides read TGTGCCAGCAGCCAACTAGCGGGAGAGACCCAGTACTTC.

The chain carries TRBV6-1 and TRBJ1-5; tentatively, D is TRBD1 (5 bases). Germline lookup yields CDR1 MNHNS and CDR2 SASEGT. V was cut by 3 bases and J by 5 bases, with 11 bases left in between. CDR3 size: 14 residues. The CDR3 nucleotides are TGTGCCAGCAGTGACAGGGTTAGAGATCAGCCCCAGCATTTT. It yields the protein CASSDRVRDQPQHF.

The V call is TRBV28, the J call TRBJ1-4; possible D gene TRBD1, 6 bases. The CDR3 is 15 amino acids. Germline CDR1 and CDR2: MDHEN and SYDVKM. V lost 6 bases and J 7 bases, leaving 18 bases between the germline ends. In nucleotides, the CDR3 is TGTGCCAGCAGCCTGACGGGGGCGGATGGTGAAAAACTGTTTTTT. Amino acid sequence: CASSLTGADGEKLFF.

This clone has a single count. The rearrangement links TRBV30 to TRBJ1-2; D unresolved. The germline V gene has CDR1 GTSNPN and CDR2 SVGIG (reference sequence). Trimming shortened V by 0 bases and J by 4 bases, and 12 bases separated the two germline ends. The CDR3 has 14 amino acids. CDR3 amino acids: CAWSVLRQAYGYTF. CDR3 DNA sequence: TGTGCCTGGAGTGTACTTCGTCAGGCCTATGGCTACACCTTC.

J is TRBJ1-1 and V is TRBV9, with D unclear. V lost 2 bases and J 6 bases, leaving 14 bases between the germline ends. Per the germline V gene, CDR1 is SGDLS and CDR2 is YYNGEE. The length of the CDR3 is 14 residues. The DNA of the CDR3 is TGTGCCAGCAGCGTGGGAGGCGCCGACGCTGAAGCTTTCTTT. Its translation is CASSVGGADAEAFF.